The 28 T cell receptor beta chains below were found in one sample sequenced in a study of blood T cell repertoires in COVID-19. Assay used: immunoSEQ multiplex PCR; TCRdb lists only in-frame clones, some missing. The profile shows around 310,000 clones, approximately 92% of them singletons. Sequenced material: peripheral blood. The receptors stem from a young woman with COVID-19, enrolled during active disease.

J is TRBJ1-2 and V is TRBV3-1 (or the pseudogene TRBV3-2); TRBD1 agrees at 7 bases. Germline values: CDR1 LGHDT, CDR2 YNNKEL (reference sequence). The CDR3 consists of 14 residues. V lost 1 base to trimming and J lost 4 bases; unmatched junction nucleotides: 3. The CDR3 is CASSQVGGGYGYTF. DNA of the CDR3: TGTGCCAGCAGCCAAGTAGGGGGCGGCTATGGCTACACCTTC.

The chain uses TRBV25-1 and TRBJ2-7; the D gene is possibly TRBD2 (5 bases). Trimming took 1 base from V and 6 from J, leaving 16 bases between them. Germline V CDR1 and CDR2: MGHDK, SYGVNS. The CDR3 is 15 residues long. In nucleotides, the CDR3 is TGTGCCAGCAGTGAATCGACCTTCGGGGTGGGCGAGCAGTACTTC. Translating gives CASSESTFGVGEQYF.

With respect to this clone: This specimen includes other DNA sequences encoding the same CDR3. The V and J genes are TRBV6-5 and TRBJ1-1; 7 bases line up with TRBD1. CDR3 length: 13 residues. Germline V gives CDR1 MNHEY, CDR2 SVGAGI. The ends lost 7 bases at V and 3 bases at J; junction bases unmatched: 5. The CDR3 loop reads CASTRTGDTEAFF. CDR3 nucleotides: TGTGCCAGCACCAGAACAGGGGACACTGAAGCTTTCTTT.

The chain carries TRBV4-3 and TRBJ2-1, with TRBD2 as a possible D gene (5 bases). CDR1 and CDR2 (germline): LGHNA, YSLEER. V was pared by 6 bases and J by 8 bases, with 14 bases between. There are 13 residues in the CDR3. CDR3 bases: TGCGCCAGCAGTCAGAGGGTAGGAGATGAGCAGTTCTTC. Amino acids: CASSQRVGDEQFF.

The V call is TRBV19, the J call TRBJ2-1, with 7 bases identical to TRBD1. The junction had 5 bases not matched to a gene; V was cut back by 3 bases and J by 0 bases. This CDR3 has 16 amino acids. Germline V lookup: CDR1 LNHDA, CDR2 SQIVND (reference sequence). The CDR3 nucleotides are TGTGCCAGTAGTATGACAGGGTCAGTCTCCTACAATGAGCAGTTCTTC. This gives the protein CASSMTGSVSYNEQFF.

This clone was counted a single time. The chain carries TRBV2 and TRBJ1-2; 8 bases agree with TRBD1. Germline-derived CDR1 and CDR2 are SNHLY and FYNNEI. V lost 7 bases, J lost 8 bases, and 18 bases stayed unmatched. The CDR3 runs to 16 residues. CDR3 nucleotide sequence: TGTGCCAGCACCCGGAGACAGGGGCTACCCAGAGGCGGCTACACCTTC. Translating it yields CASTRRQGLPRGGYTF.

The chain combines TRBV4-1 with TRBJ2-1; 8 positions match TRBD2. The germline CDR1 and CDR2 sequences are MGHRA and YSYEKL. This CDR3 has 14 amino acids. V shed 4 bases and J 10 bases; nucleotides not matched to a gene: 9. CDR3 in amino acids: CASSPSGSSWEQFF. The CDR3 DNA reads as TGCGCCAGCAGCCCAAGCGGGAGTTCTTGGGAGCAGTTCTTC.

V gene TRBV3-1 (or the pseudogene TRBV3-2) combines with J gene TRBJ1-3; D not resolved. The V gene lost 1 base and the J gene lost 0 bases, with 7 bases spanning the gap. The CDR3 runs to 15 residues. Germline CDR1 is LGHDT and CDR2 is YNNKEL (reference sequence). The CDR3 is CASSQAPVSGNTIYF. Here the CDR3 DNA reads TGTGCCAGCAGCCAAGCCCCAGTCTCTGGAAACACCATATATTTT.

This clone has a single count. This rearrangement joins TRBV28 to TRBJ1-3; TRBD1 agrees at 7 bases. The V gene's germline CDR1 is MDHEN and CDR2 SYDVKM. V was pared by 4 bases and J by 0 bases, with 18 bases of the junction left unmatched. CDR3 size: 20 residues. CDR3 nucleotide sequence: TGTGCCAGCAGTTGGGTGCGGGACAGTCTTAGCACTCTCTCTGGAAACACCATATATTTT. It is translated as CASSWVRDSLSTLSGNTIYF. Using reference TRBV28 and TRBJ1-3 for the parts outside the CDR3, the full variable domain is DVKVTQSSRYLVKRTGEKVFLECVQDMDHENMFWYRQDPGLGLRLIYFSYDVKMKEKGDIPEGYSVSREKKERFSLILESASTNQTSMYLCASSWVRDSLSTLSGNTIYFGEGSWLTVV.

This chain links TRBV7-8 with TRBJ2-7, with D perhaps matching TRBD1 (6 bases). With 5 bases removed from V and 2 bases from J, the gap between germline ends came to 13 bases. Germline loops: CDR1 SGHVS, CDR2 FQNEAQ. The CDR3 totals 14 residues. The chain's CDR3 is CASSLRDNPYEQYF. CDR3 bases: TGTGCCAGCAGCCTAAGGGACAATCCCTACGAGCAGTACTTC.

The CDR3 DNA follows: TGCGCCAGCAGCTTGGGGCAGGCCAGTGATCGCTACACCTTC. Protein product: CASSLGQASDRYTF. This chain links TRBV5-1 with TRBJ1-2; D unclear. Germline CDR1 SGHRS, CDR2 YFSETQ. The CDR3 contains 14 residues. The V end lost 0 bases, the J end lost 9 bases, and 15 bases lay between the germline ends.

This chain links TRBV28 with TRBJ2-7; TRBD2 is a possible D gene (6 bases). This CDR3 has 15 amino acids. The V gene lost 3 bases and the J gene lost 0 bases, with 12 bases spanning the gap. The V gene's germline CDR1 is MDHEN and CDR2 SYDVKM. The CDR3 bases are TGTGCCAGCAGTTTGTTAGGAGGGTACTCCTACGAGCAGTACTTC. Protein sequence: CASSLLGGYSYEQYF.

V usage is TRBV5-4 and J usage is TRBJ2-7, with D maybe TRBD1 (6 bases). CDR1 and CDR2 (germline): SGHNT, YYREEE (reference sequence). V was trimmed by 2 bases and J by 4 bases, leaving 7 bases between them. This CDR3 is built from 12 residues. DNA of the CDR3: TGTGCCAGCAGCTTACAGGGTTACGAGCAGTACTTC. This gives the protein CASSLQGYEQYF. The full variable domain, completed using reference TRBV5-4 and TRBJ2-7, is ETGVTQSPTHLIKTRGQQVTLRCSSQSGHNTVSWYQQALGQGPQFIFQYYREEENGRGNFPPRFSGLQFPNYSSELNVNALELDDSALYLCASSLQGYEQYFGPGTRLTVT.

This clone was detected only a few times. This sequence joins TRBV4-1 and TRBJ2-2, with unresolved D. The CDR3 covers 14 residues. Trimming left V 5 bases short and J 1 base short, with 8 bases between. Germline CDR1 is MGHRA and CDR2 is YSYEKL. The CDR3: CASSYRMNTGELFF. DNA of the CDR3: TGCGCCAGCAGCTACAGAATGAACACCGGGGAGCTGTTTTTT.

This clone was recorded only once. V and J are TRBV27 and TRBJ1-1; no clear D. Germline-derived CDR1 and CDR2 are MNHEY and SMNVEV (reference sequence). V was clipped by 4 bases and J by 5 bases, with 11 bases between them. This CDR3 comprises 13 residues. In DNA, the CDR3 is TGTGCCAGCAGTTCCCCTCAGAGGACTGAAGCTTTCTTT. Amino acid sequence: CASSSPQRTEAFF.

V gene TRBV5-4 combines with J gene TRBJ1-1; D is perhaps TRBD1 (6 bases). Germline CDR1 reads SGHNT; CDR2 reads YYREEE (reference sequence). V was trimmed by 1 base and J by 5 bases, leaving 15 bases between them. The CDR3 has 15 amino acids. The CDR3 loop is CASSLTGGLGTEAFF. In DNA form, the CDR3 reads TGTGCCAGCAGCTTGACGGGGGGGCTCGGGACTGAAGCTTTCTTT.

The chain employs TRBV12-3 or TRBV12-4 and TRBJ2-7, with D tentatively TRBD2 (6 bases). The CDR3 runs 11 residues. The V gene lost 6 bases and the J gene lost 8 bases, with 11 bases spanning the gap. The CDR3 protein is CASSPSVKQYF. The DNA for the CDR3 is TGTGCCAGCAGCCCTAGCGTAAAGCAGTACTTC.

CDR3 loop: CASSLSFPRDTQYF. For the CDR3, the DNA is TGTGCCAGCAGTTTATCCTTCCCCCGGGATACGCAGTATTTT. The V and J genes are TRBV27 and TRBJ2-3; no clear D. Germline assignment: CDR1 MNHEY and CDR2 SMNVEV (reference sequence). With 0 bases removed from V and 6 bases from J, the gap between germline ends came to 10 bases. There are 14 residues in the CDR3.

The chain is built from TRBV30 and TRBJ1-1; D is unclear. This CDR3 has 13 residues. Germline V gene data show CDR1 as GTSNPN and CDR2 as SVGIG (reference sequence). V gave up 1 base and J gave up 2 bases, with 8 bases separating them. The CDR3 DNA reads TGTGCCTGGAGTGATGCGACTAACACTGAAGCTTTCTTT. This codes for CAWSDATNTEAFF.

J is TRBJ2-5 and V is TRBV25-1; D is uncertain. CDR3 length equals 15 residues. CDR1 and CDR2 (germline): MGHDK, SYGVNS. V lost 6 bases and J lost 2, with 16 bases in between. Written as DNA, the CDR3 is TGTGCCAGCAGCCTCGACCCAGGAAATCAAGAGACCCAGTACTTC. The encoded protein is CASSLDPGNQETQYF.

The chain couples TRBV2 to TRBJ1-1, with 7 nucleotides matching TRBD1. CDR3 length equals 15 residues. Germline assignment: CDR1 SNHLY and CDR2 FYNNEI. The V gene end was trimmed by 4 bases and the J gene end by 1 base; junction bases not matched to a gene: 6. CDR3 nucleotides: TGTGCCAGCAGTGTAGGAGGGGGCTGGAACACTGAAGCTTTCTTT. Protein product: CASSVGGGWNTEAFF.

This chain connects TRBV3-1 (or the pseudogene TRBV3-2) to TRBJ2-4, with D possibly matching TRBD1 (5 bases). V lost 0 bases and J lost 6, with 18 bases in between. The CDR3 consists of 17 residues. The V gene's germline CDR1 is LGHDT and CDR2 YNNKEL (reference sequence). CDR3 DNA sequence: TGTGCCAGCAGCCAAGAAATGGGGTGGGGCGTGGGAAACATTCAGTACTTC. It specifies CASSQEMGWGVGNIQYF.

This chain connects TRBV2 to TRBJ1-4; no clear D. Germline CDR1 is SNHLY and CDR2 is FYNNEI. Trimming took 3 bases from V and 0 from J, leaving 8 bases between them. The CDR3 runs to 15 residues. The CDR3 region is CASSETPATNEKLFF. Here the CDR3 DNA reads TGTGCCAGCAGTGAGACACCGGCAACTAATGAAAAACTGTTTTTT. Filled out from reference TRBV2 and TRBJ1-4, the complete variable domain reads EPEVTQTPSHQVTQMGQEVILRCVPISNHLYFYWYRQILGQKVEFLVSFYNNEISEKSEIFDDQFSVERPDGSNFTLKIRSTKLEDSAMYFCASSETPATNEKLFFGSGTQLSVL.

As concerns this clone: A junction end diverges from the germline sequence, so it may reflect a read error. This sequence joins TRBV30 and TRBJ1-1; no clear D. The CDR3 consists of 11 residues. Germline values: CDR1 GTSNPN, CDR2 SVGIG (reference sequence). The CDR3 DNA follows: TGTGCCTGGAGTGTAAGCACCATAGAAGTTTTT. It encodes CAWSVSTIEVF.

This chain uses TRBV6-5 with TRBJ1-6, with 7 positions matching TRBD1. Unmatched junction bases numbered 8, after V lost 8 bases and J lost 7 bases. CDR1 is MNHEY and CDR2 is SVGAGI in the germline V gene. The CDR3 sequence is 14 residues long. The CDR3 sequence: CASAARGPNSPLHF. CDR3 DNA sequence: TGTGCCAGCGCAGCAAGGGGGCCAAATTCACCCCTCCACTTT.

This chain uses TRBV15 with TRBJ1-3; D may be TRBD1 (6 bases). The CDR3 spans 15 residues. Between the trimmed V and J ends, which lost 2 bases and 0 bases, there was a span of 8 bases. Germline CDR1 and CDR2: LNHNV and YYDKDF (reference sequence). DNA for the CDR3: TGTGCCACCAGCAGATCCAGGGGCTCTGGAAACACCATATATTTT. This encodes CATSRSRGSGNTIYF.

This clone came up once. This rearrangement joins TRBV21-1 to TRBJ2-7; the table's D call TRBD1 went unverified against the DNA. TRBV21-1 is classified as a pseudogene. The CDR3 totals 12 residues. The CDR3 spells CASGTGVCEQYF. As DNA, the CDR3 is TGTGCCAGTGGGACAGGGGTATGCGAGCAGTACTTC.

The CDR3 here is CASSLTPAPGNEQFF. In DNA form, the CDR3 reads TGTGCCAGCAGCTTGACGCCGGCACCGGGAAATGAGCAGTTCTTC. The chain links TRBV7-8 to TRBJ2-1, with D possibly being TRBD2 (5 bases). The germline gives CDR1 SGHVS, CDR2 FQNEAQ. V gave up 3 bases and J gave up 7 bases, with 16 bases separating them. The CDR3 has 15 residues. Using reference TRBV7-8 and TRBJ2-1 for the parts outside the CDR3, the full variable domain is GAGVSQSPRYKVAKRGQDVALRCDPISGHVSLFWYQQALGQGPEFLTYFQNEAQLDKSGLPSDRFFAERPEGSVSTLKIQRTQQEDSAVYLCASSLTPAPGNEQFFGPGTRLTVL.